The rows below give T cell receptor beta chains drawn from one sample of a study of blood T cells in healthy people across ages. TCRdb reanalysed the 5' RACE reads using MiXCR and keeps one entry per CDR3 protein. The sample includes approximately 780,000 distinct CDR3 sequences, under 30% of them seen just once. These sequences were also reported in another study, on T cells of mothers and their children.

The sample comprised blood. The receptor source for this set is a boy aged 10-17 years in good health. Both conserved end residues are part of each CDR3. Each record gives: J gene, V gene, clone size, D gene, CDR3 protein, CDR3 DNA. D genes are given only for firm matches. Rows may omit the clone size; those that give it use once, few, many or a size class.

TRBJ2-5 TRBV28 - - CASSLWGNATQYF TGTGCCAGCAGTTTATGGGGGAATGCTACCCAGTACTTC
TRBJ1-2 TRBV5-6 few - CASSLPGKDGYTF TGTGCCAGCAGCTTACCAGGGAAGGATGGCTACACCTTC
TRBJ2-5 TRBV20-1 - TRBD2 CSAGKASGETQYF TGCAGTGCTGGGAAGGCTAGCGGGGAGACCCAGTACTTC
TRBJ1-4 TRBV4-2 few TRBD1 CASSQDRGPEKLFF TGTGCCAGCAGCCAAGACAGGGGGCCCGAAAAACTGTTTTTT
TRBJ1-1 TRBV12-3/TRBV12-4 - TRBD1 CASSFVARQGTEAFF TGTGCCAGCAGTTTTGTTGCCAGACAGGGCACTGAAGCTTTCTTT
TRBJ1-2 TRBV10-1 - - CASNADGDYGYTF TGCGCCAGCAACGCCGACGGCGACTATGGCTACACCTTC
TRBJ1-1 TRBV12-2 few - CASRSSWSTVGEAFF TGTGCAAGTCGCTCGAGTTGGTCGACCGTGGGTGAAGCTTTCTTT
TRBJ2-1 TRBV7-6 - TRBD2 CASSNRGLVGLAGRDEQFF TGTGCCAGCAGCAACCGGGGTTTGGTAGGACTAGCGGGAAGGGATGAGCAGTTCTTC
TRBJ2-3 TRBV7-2 few TRBD1 CASSLGVGTDAQYF TGTGCCAGCTCCCTCGGGGTCGGGACAGATGCGCAGTATTTT
TRBJ2-1 TRBV10-3 once TRBD1 CAISEKDRINEQFF TGTGCCATCAGTGAAAAGGACAGGATCAATGAGCAGTTCTTC
TRBJ1-3 TRBV7-8 - - CASSSSGEPGNTIYF TGTGCCAGCAGCTCGTCAGGGGAACCGGGAAACACCATATATTTT
TRBJ2-7 TRBV20-1 - TRBD2 CSAPYGLAGSDEQYF TGCAGTGCTCCCTACGGACTAGCGGGGTCCGACGAGCAGTACTTC
TRBJ2-1 TRBV20-1 - TRBD2 CSARRDYVSYNEQFF TGCAGTGCTAGAAGGGACTACGTCAGTTACAATGAGCAGTTCTTC
TRBJ2-2 TRBV2 - TRBD2 CASSGPRTSGELFF TGTGCCAGCAGTGGGCCTAGGACTAGCGGGGAGCTGTTTTTT
TRBJ2-2 TRBV29-1 few - CSALWNTGELFF TGCAGCGCCCTATGGAACACCGGGGAGCTGTTTTTT
TRBJ2-1 TRBV6-1 - - CASSPRAKSNNEQFF TGTGCCAGCAGTCCCCGGGCGAAATCTAACAATGAGCAGTTCTTC
TRBJ1-2 TRBV7-9 few - CASSLKGGYTF TGTGCCAGCAGCTTAAAGGGTGGCTACACCTTC
TRBJ2-7 TRBV15 - - CATSRRGRAYEQYF TGTGCCACCAGCAGACGGGGCAGGGCCTACGAGCAGTACTTC
TRBJ2-4 TRBV12-3/TRBV12-4 - - CASSLWEGVAKNFQYF TGTGCCAGCAGTCTCTGGGAGGGGGTAGCCAAAAACTTTCAGTACTTC
TRBJ2-3 TRBV28 - - CASSVAPRGSDTQYF TGTGCCAGCAGTGTGGCCCCGCGGGGTTCAGATACGCAGTATTTT
TRBJ1-1 TRBV5-1 - TRBD1 CASSSQTGDTEAFF TGCGCCAGCAGCTCTCAGACAGGGGACACTGAAGCTTTCTTT
TRBJ2-5 TRBV5-7 few - CASSLKSEQQETQYF TGTGCCAGCAGCTTGAAGTCCGAACAGCAGGAGACCCAGTACTTC
TRBJ2-3 TRBV13 - - CASSLGRGWGTDTQYF TGTGCCAGCAGCTTAGGCCGTGGGTGGGGAACAGATACGCAGTATTTT
TRBJ2-7 TRBV11-2 few - CASSLAGPTSYEQYF TGTGCCAGCAGCCTGGCGGGGCCGACCTCCTACGAGCAGTACTTC
TRBJ2-4 TRBV4-1 few TRBD2 CASSQEPSGGDIQYF TGCGCCAGCAGCCAAGAACCTAGCGGGGGGGACATTCAGTACTTC
TRBJ2-7 TRBV7-8 many TRBD1 CASSAGQGPSYEQYF TGTGCCAGCAGCGCCGGACAGGGGCCCTCCTACGAGCAGTACTTC
TRBJ2-3 TRBV12-5 few TRBD2 CASGSSGGLDTQYF TGTGCTAGTGGTTCCAGCGGGGGGTTGGATACGCAGTATTTT
TRBJ2-5 TRBV5-1 - TRBD2 CASSLAFGGSSLETQYF TGCGCCAGCAGCTTGGCCTTCGGCGGGAGCTCCCTCGAGACCCAGTACTTC
TRBJ1-4 TRBV12-3/TRBV12-4 few - CASSPGKGKFRGTNEKLFF TGTGCCAGCAGCCCCGGGAAGGGTAAATTCCGAGGTACTAATGAAAAACTGTTTTTT
TRBJ2-6 TRBV6-1 few TRBD1 CASRTGSSGANVLTF TGTGCCAGCAGGACAGGGAGTTCTGGGGCCAACGTCCTGACTTTC
TRBJ2-5 TRBV20-1 few TRBD2 CSAGPSGGQETQYF TGCAGTGCCGGGCCTAGCGGGGGGCAAGAGACCCAGTACTTC
TRBJ1-6 TRBV3-1 few - CASSHARPGERSPLHF TGTGCCAGCAGCCACGCCCGCCCAGGGGAGCGTTCACCCCTCCATTTT
TRBJ2-6 TRBV12-3/TRBV12-4 - TRBD2 CASSLYPGEGGANVLTF TGTGCCAGCAGTTTATACCCGGGGGAGGGTGGGGCCAACGTCCTGACTTTC
TRBJ2-1 TRBV29-1 few TRBD2 CSVQREYNEQFF TGCAGCGTTCAGCGGGAGTACAATGAGCAGTTCTTC
TRBJ2-1 TRBV28 - - CASSSLEGGSYNEQFF TGTGCCAGCAGTTCCCTCGAGGGGGGCTCCTACAATGAGCAGTTCTTC
TRBJ2-5 TRBV20-1 - TRBD2 CSARDASGLPRGETQYF TGCAGTGCTAGAGATGCTAGCGGGTTGCCTAGGGGAGAGACCCAGTACTTC
TRBJ2-7 TRBV6-6 few TRBD1 CASRSGTATYEQYF TGTGCCAGCCGATCCGGGACAGCGACCTACGAGCAGTACTTC
TRBJ1-1 TRBV20-1 - - CSAREGGHTEAFF TGCAGTGCTAGAGAGGGGGGCCACACTGAAGCTTTCTTT
TRBJ2-7 TRBV2 - TRBD1 CASNRDRGSEQYF TGTGCCAGCAACCGGGACAGGGGTTCCGAGCAGTACTTC
TRBJ2-7 TRBV20-1 - - CSASPHRQGVNEQYF TGCAGTGCTAGCCCTCACCGCCAGGGCGTCAACGAGCAGTACTTC
TRBJ2-4 TRBV5-4 few - CASSPWTGGPLRDIQYF TGTGCCAGCAGCCCATGGACGGGGGGCCCTTTACGAGACATTCAGTACTTC
TRBJ2-5 TRBV10-3 few - CAVGQQETQYF TGTGCCGTCGGGCAGCAAGAGACCCAGTACTTC
TRBJ2-5 TRBV5-1 - - CASSLGVATMQETQYF TGCGCCAGCAGCTTGGGGGTCGCGACGATGCAAGAGACCCAGTACTTC
TRBJ2-5 TRBV3-1 - TRBD2 CASSQDAGGAGQTQYF TGTGCCAGCAGCCAAGACGCGGGGGGGGCAGGCCAGACCCAGTACTTC
TRBJ2-5 TRBV4-1 - TRBD1 CASSQAPGQGFQETQYF TGCGCCAGCAGCCAAGCTCCGGGACAGGGTTTCCAAGAGACCCAGTACTTC
TRBJ1-1 TRBV27 - - CASSQGGNAEAFF TGTGCCAGCAGCCAGGGAGGGAATGCTGAAGCTTTCTTT
TRBJ2-5 TRBV14 - TRBD1 CASSQVSLGQGKTQYF TGTGCCAGCAGCCAAGTTTCTCTGGGACAGGGGAAGACCCAGTACTTC
TRBJ1-4 TRBV20-1 - - CSAREGGASTNEKLFF TGCAGTGCTAGAGAAGGAGGGGCATCAACTAATGAAAAACTGTTTTTT
TRBJ2-7 TRBV2 - - CASSVDGEYEQYF TGTGCCAGCAGTGTCGACGGGGAGTACGAGCAGTACTTC
TRBJ2-5 TRBV12-3/TRBV12-4 - - CASTPGLIETQYF TGTGCCAGCACCCCCGGCTTGATTGAGACCCAGTACTTC
TRBJ2-5 TRBV5-1 - TRBD2 CASSPGQRGQETQYF TGCGCCAGCAGCCCCGGCCAGCGGGGCCAAGAGACCCAGTACTTC
TRBJ2-1 TRBV3-1 - TRBD1 CASSHSGTALGNEQFF TGTGCCAGCAGCCATTCCGGGACAGCGTTGGGGAATGAGCAGTTCTTC
TRBJ1-6 TRBV6-6 - - CASSYSWGNSPLHF TGTGCCAGCAGTTACTCGTGGGGCAATTCACCCCTCCACTTT
TRBJ1-1 TRBV7-9 few - CASSLSAGEETEAFF TGTGCCAGCAGCTTAAGCGCAGGGGAGGAAACTGAAGCTTTCTTT
TRBJ2-1 TRBV7-2 - TRBD2 CASSLSAGYYNEQFF TGTGCCAGCAGCTTATCAGCGGGGTACTACAATGAGCAGTTCTTC
TRBJ1-1 TRBV10-3 - TRBD1 CAISAPAAGGRTEAFF TGTGCCATCAGTGCCCCCGCGGCAGGGGGCAGGACTGAAGCTTTCTTT
TRBJ1-5 TRBV2 few - CASSEGRGEPQHF TGTGCCAGCAGTGAGGGCAGGGGCGAGCCCCAGCATTTT
TRBJ2-7 TRBV28 few - CASSGSGTATYEQYF TGTGCCAGCAGTGGCTCGGGGACCGCTACCTACGAGCAGTACTTC